Presented here are 20 T cell receptor beta chains from one specimen sequenced in a study of glioma-infiltrating T cells after dendritic cell vaccination. Sequencing was performed with immunoSEQ multiplex PCR; in TCRdb, only in-frame clones are kept and a portion is missing. The repertoire holds some 90,000 clones, with 70% to 90% as singletons. Time point specified: after dendritic cell vaccination, including at tumor progression/relapse. The input for sequencing was blood, taken after dendritic cell vaccination. The origin of the receptors is a human donor with glioblastoma.

This chain links TRBV19 with TRBJ2-6; 10 nucleotides line up with TRBD1. With V trimmed by 4 bases and J by 0 bases, 3 bases remained unmatched. CDR1 LNHDA and CDR2 SQIVND come from the germline V gene (reference sequence). The CDR3 spans 17 residues. This CDR3 is CASSRGQGNSGANVLTF. For the CDR3, the DNA is TGTGCCAGTAGTAGGGGACAGGGGAACTCTGGGGCCAACGTCCTGACTTTC. The full variable domain, completed using reference TRBV19 and TRBJ2-6, is DGGITQSPKYLFRKEGQNVTLSCEQNLNHDAMYWYRQDPGQGLRLIYYSQIVNDFQKGDIAEGYSVSREKKESFPLTVTSAQKNPTAFYLCASSRGQGNSGANVLTFGAGSRLTVL.

The V call is TRBV6-1, the J call TRBJ1-2; a possible D gene is TRBD1 (6 bases). Trimming took 1 base from V and 3 from J, leaving 12 bases between them. CDR3 size: 15 residues. Germline V gives CDR1 MNHNS, CDR2 SASEGT. The CDR3 DNA sequence: TGTGCCAGCAGTGAAGGGACAGCCCAACACTATGGCTACACCTTC. It encodes CASSEGTAQHYGYTF.

This clone was found once. The chain recombines TRBV19 with TRBJ1-5; the D is unclear. This CDR3 is 14 amino acids long. V lost 2 bases, J lost 1 base, and 6 bases lay in between. The germline V gene has CDR1 LNHDA and CDR2 SQIVND (reference sequence). The DNA of the CDR3 is TGTGCCAGTAGTATACTATCCAGCAATCAGCCCCAGCATTTT. This codes for CASSILSSNQPQHF.

The chain combines TRBV7-2 with TRBJ2-7; maybe TRBD2 (6 bases). This CDR3 has 14 residues. Germline loops: CDR1 SGHTA, CDR2 FQGNSA. Trimming removed 5 bases from V and 1 base from J, with 12 bases in between. The CDR3 sequence is CASSRGLRSYEQYV. The CDR3 DNA reads as TGTGCCAGCAGCCGGGGACTTAGATCCTACGAGCAGTACGTC.

The V gene is TRBV7-8, the J gene TRBJ2-7; possibly TRBD1 for D (5 bases). The CDR3 extends over 17 amino acids. The germline V gene encodes CDR1 SGHVS and CDR2 FQNEAQ. Trimming stripped 0 bases from V and 5 bases from J, with 20 bases between. The DNA of the CDR3 is TGTGCCAGCAGCTTAGCGCTAGGGGCAGGGCATCGGAACGAGCAGTACTTC. This translates into CASSLALGAGHRNEQYF.

The chain recombines TRBV7-9 with TRBJ1-1; 10 positions agree with TRBD1. Germline CDR1 reads SEHNR; CDR2 reads FQNEAQ (reference sequence). V shed 0 bases, J shed 8 bases, and the junction held 0 bases outside the gene matches. The length of the CDR3 is 13 residues. CDR3 in DNA: TGTGCCAGCAGCTTAGCGACAGGGGGCGAAGCTTTCTTT. This gives the protein CASSLATGGEAFF.

The chain has TRBV7-9 and TRBJ2-7; 7 bases agree with TRBD1. The V and J ends lost 4 bases and 7 bases, in that order; junction bases with no gene match: 4. This CDR3 spans 12 amino acids. From germline, CDR1 is SEHNR and CDR2 FQNEAQ (reference sequence). The CDR3: CASSSTGREQYF. CDR3 coding DNA: TGTGCCAGCAGCTCGACAGGGCGGGAGCAGTACTTC.

This chain uses TRBV5-1 with TRBJ1-6; D is perhaps TRBD1 (6 bases). Trimming left V 1 base short and J 8 bases short, with 13 bases between. The CDR3 contains 15 residues. Germline V gene sequence: CDR1 SGHRS, CDR2 YFSETQ. CDR3 residues: CASSLMGGLDSPLHF. In nucleotides, the CDR3 is TGCGCCAGCAGCTTGATGGGGGGGCTTGATTCACCCCTCCACTTT.

The count of this clone is one. This chain joins TRBV11-1 and TRBJ2-1; 11 bases agree with TRBD1. The CDR3 spans 17 residues. V trimming: 5 bases; J trimming: 3 bases; junction bases outside the gene matches: 9. CDR1 and CDR2 (germline): SGHAT, FQDESV (reference sequence). The DNA for the CDR3 is TGTGCCAGCAGCAAAGGAGGGACAGGGGGAAACTACAATGAGCAGTTCTTC. This encodes CASSKGGTGGNYNEQFF.

This chain joins TRBV11-1 and TRBJ1-1, with D possibly being TRBD1 (5 bases). The CDR3 is 14 residues long. Per the germline V gene, CDR1 is SGHAT and CDR2 is FQDESV (reference sequence). Deletions cut 0 bases from V and 4 bases from J, with 9 bases between. The CDR3 spells CASSLAGQSTEAFF. In nucleotides, the CDR3 is TGTGCCAGCAGCTTAGCGGGGCAGAGCACTGAAGCTTTCTTT.

The chain employs TRBV30 and TRBJ2-5; D is possibly TRBD1 (6 bases). Trimming removed 3 bases from V and 5 bases from J, with 19 bases in between. This CDR3 region has 15 residues. Germline V gives CDR1 GTSNPN, CDR2 SVGIG (reference sequence). CDR3 DNA: TGTGCCTGGAGCCGCCCGGCAGGGGTCCGGGAGACCCAGTACTTC. This codes for CAWSRPAGVRETQYF. The full variable domain, rest sourced from reference TRBV30 and TRBJ2-5, is SQTIHQWPATLVQPVGSPLSLECTVEGTSNPNLYWYRQAAGRGLQLLFYSVGIGQISSEVPQNLSASRPQDRQFILSSKKLLLSDSGFYLCAWSRPAGVRETQYFGPGTRLLVL.

This chain links TRBV7-2 with TRBJ2-3; 10 bases map to TRBD2. Germline loops: CDR1 SGHTA, CDR2 FQGNSA. This CDR3 contains 15 residues. The V segment lost 4 bases and the J segment 5 bases; nucleotides outside the gene matches: 6. This chain's CDR3 is CASSSSGGARDTQYF. The CDR3 region has the DNA TGTGCCAGCAGCTCCAGCGGGGGGGCTAGAGATACGCAGTATTTT.

The chain joins TRBV2 to TRBJ1-4, with a tentative D call TRBD1 (5 bases). The CDR3 is made up of 15 amino acids. In germline, CDR1 is SNHLY, CDR2 FYNNEI. Trimming cost V 6 bases and J 0 bases, with 11 bases left between them. CDR3 amino acids: CASSGRGATNEKLFF. Written as DNA, the CDR3 is TGTGCCAGCAGCGGGAGGGGTGCAACTAATGAAAAACTGTTTTTT.

This clone is a singleton in its sample. The chain links TRBV6-1 to TRBJ2-5; 8 bases map to TRBD1. V was clipped by 2 bases and J by 4 bases; unmatched bases: 6. The germline V gene has CDR1 MNHNS and CDR2 SASEGT. The CDR3 has 15 amino acids. This CDR3 reads CASSEQGAIGETQYF. DNA for the CDR3: TGTGCCAGCAGTGAACAGGGGGCGATAGGAGAGACCCAGTACTTC.

The chain is built from TRBV6-6 and TRBJ1-2; TRBD1 aligns across 7 bases. The CDR3 sequence is 14 residues long. Trimming removed 7 bases from V and 4 bases from J; junction bases left unmatched: 9. The germline V gene has CDR1 MNHNY and CDR2 SVGAGI (reference sequence). The CDR3 nucleotides read TGTGCCAGCACCCAGGGTGGGACAGCCTATGGCTACACCTTC. Residues: CASTQGGTAYGYTF.

V and J are TRBV6-5 and TRBJ1-2, with a weak D call TRBD1 (6 bases). Trimming shortened V by 5 bases and J by 3 bases, and 10 bases separated the two germline ends. Per the germline V gene, CDR1 is MNHEY and CDR2 is SVGAGI. The CDR3 is made up of 13 amino acids. Written as DNA, the CDR3 is TGTGCCAGCAGTCCGACAGGCCACTATGGCTACACCTTC. It is translated as CASSPTGHYGYTF.

The V and J genes are TRBV27 and TRBJ1-2; D unresolved. Trimming stripped 4 bases from V and 0 bases from J, with 6 bases between. CDR3 length equals 13 residues. From germline, CDR1 is MNHEY and CDR2 SMNVEV (reference sequence). CDR3 residues: CASSYSANYGYTF. The CDR3 DNA sequence: TGTGCCAGCAGTTATTCGGCTAACTATGGCTACACCTTC.

This sequence joins TRBV28 and TRBJ1-5; 7 bases are shared with TRBD1. The CDR3 runs to 13 residues. Germline CDR1 and CDR2: MDHEN and SYDVKM. With V trimmed by 6 bases and J by 3 bases, 2 bases remained unmatched. CDR3 region: CASRGTDNQPQHF. CDR3 DNA: TGTGCCAGCAGGGGGACAGACAATCAGCCCCAGCATTTT. The entire variable domain, with the rest obtained from reference TRBV28 and TRBJ1-5, is as follows: DVKVTQSSRYLVKRTGEKVFLECVQDMDHENMFWYRQDPGLGLRLIYFSYDVKMKEKGDIPEGYSVSREKKERFSLILESASTNQTSMYLCASRGTDNQPQHFGDGTRLSIL.

V is TRBV6-1 and J is TRBJ2-5, with a possible D match to TRBD2 (6 bases). The CDR3 contains 15 residues. V was shortened by 6 bases and J by 2 bases, with 16 bases between the two germline ends. The germline gives CDR1 MNHNS, CDR2 SASEGT. CDR3 nucleotide sequence: TGTGCCAGCAGATCCAGGCTGCGGGGACAAGAGACCCAGTACTTC. It translates to CASRSRLRGQETQYF.

This clone was counted only a few times. This chain connects TRBV5-1 to TRBJ2-7; 7 bases agree with TRBD1. There are 14 residues in the CDR3. Germline values: CDR1 SGHRS, CDR2 YFSETQ. V lost 3 bases to trimming and J lost 7 bases; unmatched junction nucleotides: 10. In DNA, the CDR3 is TGCGCCAGCAGCTCACTCGACAGGGTGGTTGAGCAGTACTTC. Its protein product is CASSSLDRVVEQYF.